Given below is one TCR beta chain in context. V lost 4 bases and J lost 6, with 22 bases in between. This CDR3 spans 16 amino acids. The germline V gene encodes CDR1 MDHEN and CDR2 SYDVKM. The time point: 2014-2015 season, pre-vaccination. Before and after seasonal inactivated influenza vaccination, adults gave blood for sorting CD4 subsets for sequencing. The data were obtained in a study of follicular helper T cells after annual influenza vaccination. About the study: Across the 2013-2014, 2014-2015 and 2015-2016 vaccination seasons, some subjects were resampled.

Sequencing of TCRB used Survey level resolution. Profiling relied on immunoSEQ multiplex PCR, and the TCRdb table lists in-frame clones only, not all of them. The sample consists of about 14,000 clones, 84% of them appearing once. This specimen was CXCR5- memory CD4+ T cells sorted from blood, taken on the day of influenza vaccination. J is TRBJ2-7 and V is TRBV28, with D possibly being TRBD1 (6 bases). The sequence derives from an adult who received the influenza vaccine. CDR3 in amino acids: CASSSPSTGLRGEQYF. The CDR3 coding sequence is TGTGCCAGCAGTTCGCCTTCTACAGGGTTACGGGGCGAGCAGTACTTC.